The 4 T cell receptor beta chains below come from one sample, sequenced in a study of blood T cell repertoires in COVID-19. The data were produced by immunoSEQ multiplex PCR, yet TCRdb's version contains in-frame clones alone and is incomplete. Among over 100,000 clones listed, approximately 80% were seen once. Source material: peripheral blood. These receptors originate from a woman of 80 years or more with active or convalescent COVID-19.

DNA of the CDR3: TGTGCCAGCAGTCCTAATCTTAACTATGGCTACACCTTC. Its translation: CASSPNLNYGYTF. The chain recombines TRBV28 with TRBJ1-2; no clear D. The germline V and J ends were trimmed by 5 bases and 1 base, with 8 bases remaining between them. CDR3 size: 13 residues. Germline assignment: CDR1 MDHEN and CDR2 SYDVKM.

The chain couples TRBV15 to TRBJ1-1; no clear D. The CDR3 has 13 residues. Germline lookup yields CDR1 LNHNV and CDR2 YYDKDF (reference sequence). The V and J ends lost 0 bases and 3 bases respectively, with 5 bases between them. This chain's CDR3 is CATSRDSDTEAFF. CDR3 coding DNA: TGTGCCACCAGCAGAGATTCGGACACTGAAGCTTTCTTT.

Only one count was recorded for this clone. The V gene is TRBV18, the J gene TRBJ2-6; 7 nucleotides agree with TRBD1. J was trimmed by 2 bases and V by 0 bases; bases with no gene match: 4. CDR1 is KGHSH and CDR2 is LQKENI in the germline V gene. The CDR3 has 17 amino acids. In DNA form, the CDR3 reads TGTGCCAGCTCACCACCTACAGGGGTTGCTGGGGCCAACGTCCTGACTTTC. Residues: CASSPPTGVAGANVLTF. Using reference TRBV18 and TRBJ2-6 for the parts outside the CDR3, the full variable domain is NAGVMQNPRHLVRRRGQEARLRCSPMKGHSHVYWYRQLPEEGLKFMVYLQKENIIDESGMPKERFSAEFPKEGPSILRIQQVVRGDSAAYFCASSPPTGVAGANVLTFGAGSRLTVL.

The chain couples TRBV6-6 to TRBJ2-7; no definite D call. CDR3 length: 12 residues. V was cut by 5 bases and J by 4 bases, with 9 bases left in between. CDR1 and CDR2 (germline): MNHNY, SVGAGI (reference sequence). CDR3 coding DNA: TGTGCCAGCAGTCTTGGGCAGTACGAGCAGTACTTC. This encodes CASSLGQYEQYF.